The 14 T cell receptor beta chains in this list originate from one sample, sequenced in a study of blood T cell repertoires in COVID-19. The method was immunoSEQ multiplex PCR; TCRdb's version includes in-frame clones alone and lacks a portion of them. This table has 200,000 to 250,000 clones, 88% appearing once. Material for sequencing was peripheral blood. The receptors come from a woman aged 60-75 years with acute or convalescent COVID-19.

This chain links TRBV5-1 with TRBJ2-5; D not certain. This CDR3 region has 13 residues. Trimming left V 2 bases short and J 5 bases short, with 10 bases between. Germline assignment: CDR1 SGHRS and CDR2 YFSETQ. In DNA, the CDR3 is TGCGCCAGCAGCTTTGGTGGCGGCGAGACCCAGTACTTC. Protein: CASSFGGGETQYF.

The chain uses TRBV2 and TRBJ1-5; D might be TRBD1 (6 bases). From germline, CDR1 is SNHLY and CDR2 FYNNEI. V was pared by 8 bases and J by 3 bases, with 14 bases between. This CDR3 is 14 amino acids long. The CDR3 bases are TGTGCCAGCGTAGAAGGGGGTATCAATCAGCCCCAGCATTTT. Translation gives CASVEGGINQPQHF.

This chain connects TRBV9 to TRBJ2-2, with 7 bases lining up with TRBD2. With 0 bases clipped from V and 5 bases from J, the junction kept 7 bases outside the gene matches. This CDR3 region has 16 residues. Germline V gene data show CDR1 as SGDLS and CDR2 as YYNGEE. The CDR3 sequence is CASSVAASGTTGELFF. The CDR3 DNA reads TGTGCCAGCAGCGTAGCAGCCAGCGGGACGACCGGGGAGCTGTTTTTT.

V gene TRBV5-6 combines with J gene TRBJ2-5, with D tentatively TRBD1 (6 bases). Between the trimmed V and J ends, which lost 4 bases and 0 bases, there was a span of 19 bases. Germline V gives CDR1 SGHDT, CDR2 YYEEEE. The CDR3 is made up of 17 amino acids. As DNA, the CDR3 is TGTGCCAGCAGCATGAGGACAGCCTCTTGGTACCAAGAGACCCAGTACTTC. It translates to CASSMRTASWYQETQYF. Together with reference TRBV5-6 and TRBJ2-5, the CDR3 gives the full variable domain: DAGVTQSPTHLIKTRGQQVTLRCSPKSGHDTVSWYQQALGQGPQFIFQYYEEEERQRGNFPDRFSGHQFPNYSSELNVNALLLGDSALYLCASSMRTASWYQETQYFGPGTRLLVL.

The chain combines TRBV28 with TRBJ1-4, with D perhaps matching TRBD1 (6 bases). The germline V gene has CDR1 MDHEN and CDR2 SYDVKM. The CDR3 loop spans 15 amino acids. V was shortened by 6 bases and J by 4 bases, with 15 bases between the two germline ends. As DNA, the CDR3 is TGTGCCAGCAGCAGACAGGTCTTAGGTAATGAAAAACTGTTTTTT. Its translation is CASSRQVLGNEKLFF. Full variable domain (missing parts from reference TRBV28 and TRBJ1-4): DVKVTQSSRYLVKRTGEKVFLECVQDMDHENMFWYRQDPGLGLRLIYFSYDVKMKEKGDIPEGYSVSREKKERFSLILESASTNQTSMYLCASSRQVLGNEKLFFGSGTQLSVL.

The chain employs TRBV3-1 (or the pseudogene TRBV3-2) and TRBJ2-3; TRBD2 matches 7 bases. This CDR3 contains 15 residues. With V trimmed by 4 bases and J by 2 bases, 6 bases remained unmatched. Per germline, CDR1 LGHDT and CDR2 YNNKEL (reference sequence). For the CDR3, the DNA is TGTGCCAGCAGCCCACCCGGGACTATCACAGATACGCAGTATTTT. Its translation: CASSPPGTITDTQYF.

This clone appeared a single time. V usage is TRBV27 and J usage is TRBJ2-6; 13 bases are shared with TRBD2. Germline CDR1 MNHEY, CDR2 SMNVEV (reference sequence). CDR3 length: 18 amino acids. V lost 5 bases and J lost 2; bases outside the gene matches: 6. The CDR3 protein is CASSQTSGGRPGANVLTF. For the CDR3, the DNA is TGTGCCAGCAGTCAGACTAGCGGGGGGCGCCCTGGGGCCAACGTCCTGACTTTC.

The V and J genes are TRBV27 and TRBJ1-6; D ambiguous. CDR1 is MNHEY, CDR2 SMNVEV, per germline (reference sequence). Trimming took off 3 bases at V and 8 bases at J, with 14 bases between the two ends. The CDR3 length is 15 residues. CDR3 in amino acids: CASSFAFGMDSPLHF. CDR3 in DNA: TGTGCCAGCAGTTTCGCGTTCGGGATGGATTCACCCCTCCACTTT.

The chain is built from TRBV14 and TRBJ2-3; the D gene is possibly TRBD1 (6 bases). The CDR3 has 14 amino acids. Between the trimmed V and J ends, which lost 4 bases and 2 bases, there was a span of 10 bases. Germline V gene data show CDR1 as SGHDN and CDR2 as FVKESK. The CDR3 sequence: CASSPWTVTDTQYF. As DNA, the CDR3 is TGTGCCAGCAGCCCTTGGACAGTCACAGATACGCAGTATTTT.

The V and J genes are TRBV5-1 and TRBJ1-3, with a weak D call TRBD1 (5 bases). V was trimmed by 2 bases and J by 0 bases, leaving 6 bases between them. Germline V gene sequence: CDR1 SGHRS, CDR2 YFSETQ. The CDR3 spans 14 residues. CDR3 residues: CASSFDSSGNTIYF. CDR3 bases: TGCGCCAGCAGCTTCGACAGCTCTGGAAACACCATATATTTT.

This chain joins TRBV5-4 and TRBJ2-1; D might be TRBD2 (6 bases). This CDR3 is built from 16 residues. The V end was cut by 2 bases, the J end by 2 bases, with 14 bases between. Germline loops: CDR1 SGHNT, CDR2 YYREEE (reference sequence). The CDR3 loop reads CASSFPGGAAYNEQFF. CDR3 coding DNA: TGTGCCAGCAGCTTCCCCGGCGGGGCCGCCTACAATGAGCAGTTCTTC. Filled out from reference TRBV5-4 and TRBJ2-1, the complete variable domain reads ETGVTQSPTHLIKTRGQQVTLRCSSQSGHNTVSWYQQALGQGPQFIFQYYREEENGRGNFPPRFSGLQFPNYSSELNVNALELDDSALYLCASSFPGGAAYNEQFFGPGTRLTVL.

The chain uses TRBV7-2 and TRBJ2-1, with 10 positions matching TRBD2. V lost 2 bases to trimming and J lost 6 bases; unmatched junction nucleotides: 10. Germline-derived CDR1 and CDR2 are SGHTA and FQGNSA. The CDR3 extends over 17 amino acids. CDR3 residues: CASSLMLAGAILNEQFF. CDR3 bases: TGTGCCAGCAGCTTAATGCTAGCGGGGGCCATCCTCAATGAGCAGTTCTTC.

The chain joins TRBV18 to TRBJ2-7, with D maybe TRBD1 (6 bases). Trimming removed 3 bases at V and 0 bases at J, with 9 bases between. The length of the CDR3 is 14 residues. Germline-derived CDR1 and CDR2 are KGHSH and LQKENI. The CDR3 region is CASSPQGFSYEQYF. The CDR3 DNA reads TGTGCCAGCTCACCGCAGGGGTTCTCCTACGAGCAGTACTTC.

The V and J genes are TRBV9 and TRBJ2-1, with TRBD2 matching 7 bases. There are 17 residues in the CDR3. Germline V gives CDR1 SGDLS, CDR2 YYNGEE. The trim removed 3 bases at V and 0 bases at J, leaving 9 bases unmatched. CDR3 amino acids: CASSADMGLTSYNEQFF. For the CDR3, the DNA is TGTGCCAGCAGCGCCGATATGGGACTAACCTCCTACAATGAGCAGTTCTTC.